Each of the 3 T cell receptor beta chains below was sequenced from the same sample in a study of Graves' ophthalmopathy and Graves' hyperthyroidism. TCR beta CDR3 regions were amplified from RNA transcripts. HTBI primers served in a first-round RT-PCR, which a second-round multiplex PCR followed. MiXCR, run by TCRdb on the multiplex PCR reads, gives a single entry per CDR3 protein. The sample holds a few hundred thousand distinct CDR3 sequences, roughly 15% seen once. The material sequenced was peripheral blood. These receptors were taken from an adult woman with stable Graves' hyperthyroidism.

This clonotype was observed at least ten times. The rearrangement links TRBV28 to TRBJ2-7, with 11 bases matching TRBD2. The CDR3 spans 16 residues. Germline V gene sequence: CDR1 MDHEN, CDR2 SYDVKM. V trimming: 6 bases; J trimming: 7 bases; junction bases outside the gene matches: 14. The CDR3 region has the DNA TGTGCCAGCAGGGAACCGACACTAGCGGGGGTGGGGGAGCAGTACTTC. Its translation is CASREPTLAGVGEQYF.

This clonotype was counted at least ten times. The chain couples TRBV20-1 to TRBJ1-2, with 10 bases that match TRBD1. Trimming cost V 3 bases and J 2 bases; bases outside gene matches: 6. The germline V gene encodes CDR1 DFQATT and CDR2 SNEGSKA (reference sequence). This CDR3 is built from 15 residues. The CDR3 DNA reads TGCAGTGCTAGTGGGGGACAGGGGTTGAACTATGGCTACACCTTC. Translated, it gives CSASGGQGLNYGYTF.

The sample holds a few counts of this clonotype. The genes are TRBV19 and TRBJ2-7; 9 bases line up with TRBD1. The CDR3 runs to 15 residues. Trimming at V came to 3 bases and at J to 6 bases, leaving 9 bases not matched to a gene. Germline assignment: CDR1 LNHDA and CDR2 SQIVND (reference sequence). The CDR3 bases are TGTGCCAGTAGTATGCAGACAGGGGGGTTGAGCGAGCAGTACTTC. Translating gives CASSMQTGGLSEQYF.